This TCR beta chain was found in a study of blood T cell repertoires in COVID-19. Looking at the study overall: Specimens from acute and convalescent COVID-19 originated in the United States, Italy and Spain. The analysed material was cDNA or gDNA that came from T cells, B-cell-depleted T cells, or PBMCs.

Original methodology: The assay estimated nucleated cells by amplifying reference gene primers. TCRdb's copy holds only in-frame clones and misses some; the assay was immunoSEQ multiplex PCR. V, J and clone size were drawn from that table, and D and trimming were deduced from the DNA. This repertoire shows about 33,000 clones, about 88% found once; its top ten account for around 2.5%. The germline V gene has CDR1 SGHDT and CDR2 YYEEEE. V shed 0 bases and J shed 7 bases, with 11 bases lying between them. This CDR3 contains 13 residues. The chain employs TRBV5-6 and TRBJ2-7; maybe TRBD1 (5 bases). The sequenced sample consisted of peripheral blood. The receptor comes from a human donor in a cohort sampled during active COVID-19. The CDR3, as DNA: TGTGCCAGCAGCTTGGTAGGGGCATGGGAGCAGTACTTC. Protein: CASSLVGAWEQYF.